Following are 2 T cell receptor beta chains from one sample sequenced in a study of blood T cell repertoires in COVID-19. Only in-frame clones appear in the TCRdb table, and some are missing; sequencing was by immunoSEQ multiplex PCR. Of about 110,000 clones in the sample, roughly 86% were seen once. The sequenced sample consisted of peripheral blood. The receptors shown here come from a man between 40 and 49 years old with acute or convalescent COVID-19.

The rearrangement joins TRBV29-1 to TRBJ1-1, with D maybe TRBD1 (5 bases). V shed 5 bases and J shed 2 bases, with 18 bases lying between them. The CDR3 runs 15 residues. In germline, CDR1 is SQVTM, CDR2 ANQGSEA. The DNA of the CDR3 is TGCAGCGTTCTGGACGGCGGGGGTTATAACACTGAAGCTTTCTTT. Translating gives CSVLDGGGYNTEAFF.

The DNA of the CDR3 is TGTGCCAGCAGCTTGGCTAGGGAGGGGGTTTCAGATACGCAGTATTTT. Its translation is CASSLAREGVSDTQYF. J is TRBJ2-3 and V is TRBV5-5, with D maybe TRBD2 (7 bases). The CDR3 extends over 16 amino acids. Germline lookup yields CDR1 SGHKS and CDR2 YYEKEE (reference sequence). V was pared by 0 bases and J by 4 bases, with 15 bases between.